This TCR beta chain was identified during a study of blood T cell repertoires in COVID-19. Study in general: Acute-phase and convalescent COVID-19 samples originated in the United States, Italy and Spain. PBMCs, B-cell-depleted T cells, or T cells provided the cDNA or gDNA that made up the material.

Trimming cost V 7 bases and J 5 bases, with 17 bases left between them. Looked up from germline, CDR1 is SNHLY and CDR2 is FYNNEI. CDR3 size: 15 residues. Original handling: Researchers report that nucleated cell counts were estimated from reference gene primer amplification. The data were produced by immunoSEQ multiplex PCR, yet TCRdb's version contains in-frame clones alone and is incomplete. From that table come the V and J calls and clone size; the DNA was used to work out D and trimming. The sample holds some 75,000 clones; about 70% are singletons and the top ten take 20%. This receptor was obtained from an elderly woman with active or convalescent COVID-19. The sample consisted of peripheral blood. The chain has TRBV2 and TRBJ1-4, with TRBD1 as a possible D gene (5 bases). The CDR3 nucleotides read TGTGCCAGCATCCTGGAAAGGGGCAGGAATGAAAAACTGTTTTTT. It yields the protein CASILERGRNEKLFF.